The clone carrying this TCR beta chain was detected many times. This entry belongs to a study of early T cells in non-severe SARS-CoV-2 infection. Individually, cDNA molecules had unique molecular identifiers attached to them. TCRdb recomputed calls from the 5' RACE reads with MiXCR, one row per CDR3 protein. The sample holds fewer than 30,000 distinct CDR3 sequences; approximately 4.8% are singletons and the top ten take around 5.6%. CDR3 length equals 18 residues. Germline loops: CDR1 SGHKS, CDR2 YYEKEE (reference sequence). With 0 bases removed from V and 2 bases from J, the gap between germline ends came to 19 bases.

The V call is TRBV5-5, the J call TRBJ2-3; possible D gene TRBD2, 6 bases. This receptor was identified in an adult who was a healthcare worker with PCR-confirmed SARS-CoV-2 infection or an uninfected control (not recorded which). Specimen: whole blood. Written as DNA, the CDR3 is TGTGCCAGCAGCTTGGCCGGTAGGGGCGGGGTAATCACAGATACGCAGTATTTT. Encoded protein: CASSLAGRGGVITDTQYF.